This T cell receptor beta chain appears in the sequencing data of a study of blood T cell repertoires in COVID-19. Study-level information: Specimens from acute and convalescent COVID-19 originated in the United States, Italy and Spain.

Trimming shortened V by 0 bases and J by 3 bases, and 18 bases separated the two germline ends. CDR1 is SGHAT and CDR2 is FQNNGV in the germline V gene. There are 17 residues in the CDR3. As handled by the study authors: Estimated nucleated cell counts came from reference gene primer amplification. Assay used: immunoSEQ multiplex PCR; TCRdb lists only in-frame clones, some missing. V, J and clone size reflect that table, while D and trimming were determined from the DNA. The sample lists 250,000 to 300,000 clones, roughly nine tenths occurring once. Followed over time, Seattle patients had been enrolled while infection was active.

The sequence derives from a woman aged 25 to 39 with COVID-19, enrolled during active disease. This sequence joins TRBV11-2 and TRBJ2-7; D unclear. Sequencing used peripheral blood. The CDR3 reads CASSLDLVGLFNYEQYF. The DNA of the CDR3 is TGTGCCAGCAGCTTAGATCTTGTGGGCCTATTCAACTACGAGCAGTACTTC. Full variable domain (outside the CDR3, taken from reference TRBV11-2 and TRBJ2-7): EAGVAQSPRYKIIEKRQSVAFWCNPISGHATLYWYQQILGQGPKLLIQFQNNGVVDDSQLPKDRFSAERLKGVDSTLKIQPAKLEDSAVYLCASSLDLVGLFNYEQYFGPGTRLTVT.